Below are 26 T cell receptor beta chains sequenced from a single sample in a study of T cell clonality in common variable immunodeficiency. Profiled with immunoSEQ multiplex PCR; TCRdb holds only in-frame clones, not every one. There are about 60,000 clones in the sample, none observed a single time. The sample taken for sequencing was peripheral blood mononuclear cells. The receptors derive from a person aged 18 to 75 in good health.

This CDR3 reads CASSPAEKVFEQFF. Incomplete CDR3 DNA: TGTGCCAGCTCACCGGCAGAGAAGGTTTTTGAG. The chain couples TRBV18 to TRBJ2-1; D is unresolved. The read gets to within 3 residues of the CDR3 end, and the germline J gene fills in the rest. Trimming shortened V by 3 bases and J by 9 bases, and 15 bases separated the two germline ends. This CDR3 spans 14 amino acids. Germline CDR1 KGHSH, CDR2 LQKENI.

This clone was seen at least ten times. The CDR3 end falls 3 residues outside the read, so it is completed with the germline J gene. The chain couples TRBV19 to TRBJ2-7; 7 bases line up with TRBD1. Germline CDR1 reads LNHDA; CDR2 reads SQIVND (reference sequence). This CDR3 is built from 13 residues. The junction had 4 bases not matched to a gene; V was cut back by 5 bases and J by 3 bases. CDR3 bases read: TGTGCCAGTAGTTGGGGACAGCTCTACGAG. The encoded protein is CASSWGQLYE. The entire CDR3 protein reads CASSWGQLYEQYF. The complete variable domain, with remaining parts taken from reference TRBV19 and TRBJ2-7, reads DGGITQSPKYLFRKEGQNVTLSCEQNLNHDAMYWYRQDPGQGLRLIYYSQIVNDFQKGDIAEGYSVSREKKESFPLTVTSAQKNPTAFYLCASSWGQLYEQYFGPGTRLTVT.

The table lists this clone with many counts. Read data end 3 residues before the CDR3 end; the end is taken from the germline J gene. The chain is built from TRBV6-2 or TRBV6-3 and TRBJ2-1, with 13 bases aligning to TRBD2. This CDR3 spans 17 amino acids. V shed 2 bases, J shed 6 bases, and the junction held 7 bases outside the gene matches. Germline V gene lookup returns CDR1 MNHEY and CDR2 SVGEGT. The CDR3 bases that were read are TGTGCCAGCAGTTACACCCTGGGACTAGCGGGAAGCAATGAG. Its translation is CASSYTLGLAGSNE. The complete CDR3 sequence is CASSYTLGLAGSNEQFF.

This clone occurred many times. The missing CDR3 end, 3 residues past where the read stops, is filled in from the germline J gene. The V call is TRBV7-2, the J call TRBJ2-1, with D maybe TRBD1 (7 bases). Looked up from germline, CDR1 is SGHTA and CDR2 is FQGNSA. Trimming removed 4 bases from V and 4 bases from J, with 14 bases in between. The CDR3 is 15 amino acids. The CDR3 DNA, read in part, is TGTGCCAGCAGCTCAGGGCCAGGGGGGTACAATGAG. Amino acids: CASSSGPGGYNE. From start to end, the CDR3 is CASSSGPGGYNEQFF.

This clone was counted ten times or more. The CDR3 end is not reached by the read, which stops 3 residues before it; the germline J gene fills it in. The rearrangement uses TRBV18 and TRBJ2-1; TRBD2 agrees at 10 bases. CDR3 size: 16 residues. V gave up 3 bases and J gave up 7 bases; unmatched junction bases: 9. The germline CDR1 and CDR2 sequences are KGHSH and LQKENI. The CDR3: CASSPRGSGRVNEQFF. The covered CDR3 bases are TGTGCCAGCTCACCCCGGGGAAGCGGGAGGGTGAATGAG.

A few counts support this clone. Partial CDR3 DNA: TGCGCCAGCAGGACTAGCAGCACACACACACACAATGAG. This encodes CASRTSSTHTHNE. The whole CDR3 sequence reads CASRTSSTHTHNEQFF. V gene TRBV5-1 combines with J gene TRBJ2-1, with 7 bases fitting TRBD2. The read is 3 residues too short to cover the CDR3 end, so that end is filled in from the germline J gene. The CDR3 covers 16 residues. The V and J ends lost 5 bases and 5 bases, in that order; junction bases with no gene match: 13. CDR1 is SGHRS and CDR2 is YFSETQ in the germline V gene.

In this sample, this clone turned up many times. The CDR3 is cut off 3 residues early in the read; its end comes from the germline J gene. This chain uses TRBV30 with TRBJ2-1, with D tentatively TRBD2 (6 bases). Trimming took 3 bases from V and 3 from J, leaving 12 bases between them. CDR1 is GTSNPN, CDR2 SVGIG, per germline (reference sequence). The CDR3 spans 14 residues. CDR3 DNA (partial): TGTGCCTGGAGAGCGGGTGGGGGCTACAATGAG. Translated, it gives CAWRAGGGYNE. The complete CDR3 reads CAWRAGGGYNEQFF.

This clone occurred many times. CDR3 bases read: TGTGCCAGCAGTCACAACAGGGAACCTCGGGACATT. Residues: CASSHNREPRDI. The whole CDR3 protein reads CASSHNREPRDIQYF. The rearrangement links TRBV12-3 or TRBV12-4 to TRBJ2-4; D is perhaps TRBD1 (6 bases). The read halts 3 residues ahead of the CDR3 end, with the missing end drawn from the germline J gene. The CDR3 is made up of 15 amino acids. Deletions cut 5 bases from V and 8 bases from J, with 19 bases between.

This clone was picked up many times. The read ends 3 residues before the CDR3 terminus; that terminus is restored from the germline J gene. The V call is TRBV6-2 or TRBV6-3, the J call TRBJ2-7, with 9 bases that match TRBD1. The germline V gene has CDR1 MNHEY and CDR2 SVGEGT. The CDR3 sequence is 16 residues long. Trimming at V came to 6 bases and at J to 3 bases, leaving 12 bases not matched to a gene. CDR3 residues: CASSRGGQGFYYEQYF. The CDR3 DNA, read in part, is TGTGCCAGCAGCAGAGGGGGACAGGGTTTCTACTACGAG.

In this sample, this clone turned up many times. The read is 3 residues too short to cover the CDR3 end, so that end is filled in from the germline J gene. V gene TRBV28 combines with J gene TRBJ2-7; tentatively, D is TRBD1 (6 bases). The V end was cut by 6 bases, the J end by 2 bases, with 14 bases between. The CDR3 totals 14 residues. In germline, CDR1 is MDHEN, CDR2 SYDVKM. Incomplete CDR3 DNA: TGTGCCAGCAGCCCGGGACAAGAAACCTACGAG. Protein sequence: CASSPGQETYE. The CDR3 reads in full as CASSPGQETYEQYF.

This clone was found a few times. The CDR3 extends 3 residues past the end of the read, so its final part is completed from the germline J gene. The V call is TRBV13, the J call TRBJ2-1; D ambiguous. The V end was cut by 5 bases, the J end by 3 bases, with 8 bases between. This CDR3 is built from 13 residues. The germline V gene has CDR1 PRHDT and CDR2 FYEKMQ (reference sequence). CDR3 region: CASSQASYNEQFF. The part of the CDR3 DNA that was read is TGTGCCAGCAGCCAAGCTAGCTACAATGAG.

This clone was seen repeatedly, ten times or more. The sequence runs out 3 residues before the end of the CDR3; the remainder is reconstructed from the germline J gene. The rearrangement links TRBV20-1 to TRBJ1-3; 7 nucleotides align to TRBD1. The germline gives CDR1 DFQATT, CDR2 SNEGSKA (reference sequence). Unmatched junction bases numbered 3, after V lost 0 bases and J lost 1 base. The CDR3 is 15 amino acids. The CDR3 loop reads CSARESTGSGNTIYF. The sequenced part of the CDR3 DNA is TGCAGTGCTAGAGAATCGACAGGGTCTGGAAACACC.

On this clone: The read ends 3 residues shy of where the CDR3 ends; the end is completed using the germline J gene. V gene TRBV11-3 combines with J gene TRBJ2-1, with 8 bases fitting TRBD2. This CDR3 has 15 amino acids. CDR1 SGHNT and CDR2 YENEEA come from the germline V gene. Losses at the gene ends were 3 bases for V and 4 bases for J; bases not matched to a gene: 5. The DNA read from the CDR3 is TGTGCCAGCAGCTTGAGCGGGAGTCATTACAATGAG. This gives the protein CASSLSGSHYNE. The CDR3 as a whole reads CASSLSGSHYNEQFF.

This clone was seen ten or more times. CDR3 DNA, as far as it was read: TGTGCCAGCAGTCCGCGTTACTCATCTAGCGGTCAAGAGACC. Encoded protein: CASSPRYSSSGQET. The whole CDR3 protein reads CASSPRYSSSGQETQYF. This rearrangement joins TRBV28 to TRBJ2-5, with 7 positions matching TRBD2. The read terminates 3 residues ahead of where the CDR3 ends, so the germline J gene completes it. J gave up 2 bases and V 5 bases, and 14 bases lay outside the gene matches. The CDR3 runs to 17 residues. The germline V gene encodes CDR1 MDHEN and CDR2 SYDVKM. The variable domain in full, with the rest retrieved from reference TRBV28 and TRBJ2-5, is DVKVTQSSRYLVKRTGEKVFLECVQDMDHENMFWYRQDPGLGLRLIYFSYDVKMKEKGDIPEGYSVSREKKERFSLILESASTNQTSMYLCASSPRYSSSGQETQYFGPGTRLLVL.

This clone came up many times. The read ends 3 residues early relative to the CDR3; the germline J gene fills the gap. The V call is TRBV7-9, the J call TRBJ2-1; D might be TRBD1 (5 bases). The CDR3 is made up of 15 amino acids. Per the germline V gene, CDR1 is SEHNR and CDR2 is FQNEAQ (reference sequence). V lost 1 base to trimming and J lost 4 bases, with 11 bases between them. CDR3 sequence: CASSLGGAKYNEQFF. CDR3 DNA, as far as it was read: TGTGCCAGCAGCTTAGGGGGCGCTAAATACAATGAG.

This clone was observed many times. The read ends 3 residues early relative to the CDR3; the germline J gene fills the gap. The V call is TRBV7-3, the J call TRBJ2-2; D is possibly TRBD2 (6 bases). This CDR3 is built from 17 residues. CDR1 and CDR2 from the germline V gene are SGHTA and FQGTGA. V was cut by 5 bases and J by 4 bases, with 20 bases left in between. CDR3 DNA, as far as it was read: TGTGCCAGCAGCCGTCGAGGGACCGCCGGGGGCACCGGGGAG. Amino acids: CASSRRGTAGGTGE. The full CDR3 sequence reads CASSRRGTAGGTGELFF.

This clone appeared many times. The CDR3 is cut off 3 residues early in the read; its end comes from the germline J gene. V and J are TRBV2 and TRBJ1-6; 9 positions agree with TRBD1. After removal of 10 bases from V and 11 bases from J, the junction contained 6 bases not matched to a gene. The CDR3 covers 12 residues. Germline loops: CDR1 SNHLY, CDR2 FYNNEI. The sequenced part of the CDR3 DNA is TGTGCCACACAGGGGGCCGGTGCACCC. It specifies CATQGAGAP. The CDR3 in full is CATQGAGAPLHF.

This clone was seen many times. Read coverage stops 3 residues before the CDR3 terminus; the germline J gene supplies the remainder. The V gene is TRBV18, the J gene TRBJ1-4; TRBD1 matches at 11 bases. The CDR3 is 18 amino acids. Trimming cost V 5 bases and J 8 bases; bases outside gene matches: 16. The germline V gene encodes CDR1 KGHSH and CDR2 LQKENI. CDR3 protein: CASSSALLGTGGQEKLFF. The DNA read from the CDR3 is TGTGCCAGCTCATCCGCACTACTGGGGACAGGGGGACAGGAAAAA.

The table lists this clone with many counts. The missing CDR3 end, 3 residues past where the read stops, is filled in from the germline J gene. This chain links TRBV10-3 with TRBJ2-2; 10 bases match TRBD2. There are 16 residues in the CDR3. J was trimmed by 3 bases and V by 6 bases; bases with no gene match: 7. Looked up from germline, CDR1 is ENHRY and CDR2 is SYGVKD. The CDR3 region is CAIRRPLAGDTGELFF. The covered CDR3 bases are TGTGCCATCAGGAGACCCCTAGCGGGAGACACCGGGGAG.

This clone appeared many times. Read sequence stops 3 residues before the CDR3 end, and the germline J gene provides the missing end. This chain connects TRBV13 to TRBJ2-2, with D maybe TRBD1 (6 bases). V lost 7 bases, J lost 0 bases, and 15 bases lay in between. The CDR3 consists of 16 residues. The germline V gene has CDR1 PRHDT and CDR2 FYEKMQ (reference sequence). The CDR3 region is CASTQTGPANTGELFF. Partial CDR3 DNA: TGTGCCAGCACCCAGACAGGACCTGCGAACACCGGGGAG.

There are many counts of this clone. The read halts 3 residues ahead of the CDR3 end, with the missing end drawn from the germline J gene. The chain is built from TRBV29-1 and TRBJ2-7; the match to TRBD1 covers 10 bases. The V and J ends lost 4 bases and 0 bases, in that order; junction bases with no gene match: 6. This CDR3 spans 15 amino acids. Germline lookup yields CDR1 SQVTM and CDR2 ANQGSEA. The CDR3 protein is CSVVPGQGFSYEQYF. The sequenced part of the CDR3 DNA is TGCAGCGTTGTCCCGGGACAGGGGTTCTCCTACGAG.

There are many counts of this clone. The sequence runs out 3 residues before the end of the CDR3; the remainder is reconstructed from the germline J gene. V usage is TRBV2 and J usage is TRBJ2-5; D gene ambiguous. Trimming cost V 4 bases and J 2 bases, with 11 bases left between them. CDR1 is SNHLY and CDR2 is FYNNEI in the germline V gene. This CDR3 has 14 residues. CDR3 bases read: TGTGCCAGCAGTGTGGGCAGAACACAAGAGACC. It translates to CASSVGRTQET. The full CDR3 reads CASSVGRTQETQYF.

This clone was detected many times. Read coverage stops 3 residues before the CDR3 terminus; the germline J gene supplies the remainder. The V call is TRBV3-1 (or the pseudogene TRBV3-2), the J call TRBJ2-1, with TRBD2 as a possible D gene (5 bases). Germline values: CDR1 LGHDT, CDR2 YNNKEL (reference sequence). This CDR3 is built from 18 residues. V gave up 1 base and J gave up 0 bases, with 16 bases separating them. CDR3 sequence reads: CASSQGVLRAGSYNEQFF. CDR3 DNA (partial): TGTGCCAGCAGCCAAGGTGTGTTGCGGGCGGGCTCCTACAATGAG.

On this clone itself: The read is 3 residues too short to cover the CDR3 end, so that end is filled in from the germline J gene. V gene TRBV5-4 combines with J gene TRBJ2-7; TRBD2 might be the D (7 bases). Per germline, CDR1 SGHNT and CDR2 YYREEE (reference sequence). V lost 2 bases, J lost 6 bases, and 15 bases lay in between. This CDR3 has 14 residues. CDR3 DNA (partial): TGTGCCAGCAGCTTCGGCGGGGGCCTGGGCGAG. Residues: CASSFGGGLGE. The full CDR3 protein is CASSFGGGLGEQYF.

There are many counts of this clone. The sequenced fragment ends 3 residues before the CDR3 boundary, so the rest is inferred from the germline J gene. The chain couples TRBV6-2 or TRBV6-3 to TRBJ2-1, with D uncertain. Between the trimmed V and J ends, which lost 8 bases and 3 bases, there was a span of 8 bases. The CDR3 length is 12 residues. CDR1 is MNHEY, CDR2 SVGEGT, per germline. The CDR3 reads CASSLSYNEQFF. Incomplete CDR3 DNA: TGTGCCAGCTCCCTCAGCTACAATGAG.

This clone was counted ten times or more. The read comes to an end 3 residues before the CDR3 does, leaving the germline J gene to fill in the end. The chain employs TRBV3-1 (or the pseudogene TRBV3-2) and TRBJ2-1; 15 bases agree with TRBD2. This CDR3 spans 14 amino acids. Germline trimming cut 9 bases from V and 7 bases from J; bases unmatched to any gene: 4. The V gene's germline CDR1 is LGHDT and CDR2 YNNKEL (reference sequence). The sequenced CDR3 bases are TGTGCCAGGGGGACTAGCGGGAGGTGGAATGAG. This sequence encodes CARGTSGRWNE. The entire CDR3 is CARGTSGRWNEQFF.